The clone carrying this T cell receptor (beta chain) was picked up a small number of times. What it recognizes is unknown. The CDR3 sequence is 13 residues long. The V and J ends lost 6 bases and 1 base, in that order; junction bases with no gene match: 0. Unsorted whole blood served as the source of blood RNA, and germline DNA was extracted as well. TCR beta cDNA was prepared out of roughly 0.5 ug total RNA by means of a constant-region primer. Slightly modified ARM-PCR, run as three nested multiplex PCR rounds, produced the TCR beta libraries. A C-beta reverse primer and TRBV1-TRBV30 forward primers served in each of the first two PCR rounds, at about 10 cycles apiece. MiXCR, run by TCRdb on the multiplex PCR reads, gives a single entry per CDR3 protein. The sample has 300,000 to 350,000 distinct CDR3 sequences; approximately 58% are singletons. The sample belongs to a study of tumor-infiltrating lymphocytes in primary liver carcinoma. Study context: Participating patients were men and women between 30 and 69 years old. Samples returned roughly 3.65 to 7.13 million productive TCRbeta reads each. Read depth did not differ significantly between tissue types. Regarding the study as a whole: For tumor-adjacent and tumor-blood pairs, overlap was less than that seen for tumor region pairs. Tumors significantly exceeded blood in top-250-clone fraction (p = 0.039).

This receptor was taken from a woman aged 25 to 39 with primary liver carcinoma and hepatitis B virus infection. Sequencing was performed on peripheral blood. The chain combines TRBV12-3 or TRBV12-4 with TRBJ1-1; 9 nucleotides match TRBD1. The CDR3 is CASRGQGNTEAFF. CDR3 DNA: TGTGCCAGCAGGGGACAGGGGAACACTGAAGCTTTCTTT.